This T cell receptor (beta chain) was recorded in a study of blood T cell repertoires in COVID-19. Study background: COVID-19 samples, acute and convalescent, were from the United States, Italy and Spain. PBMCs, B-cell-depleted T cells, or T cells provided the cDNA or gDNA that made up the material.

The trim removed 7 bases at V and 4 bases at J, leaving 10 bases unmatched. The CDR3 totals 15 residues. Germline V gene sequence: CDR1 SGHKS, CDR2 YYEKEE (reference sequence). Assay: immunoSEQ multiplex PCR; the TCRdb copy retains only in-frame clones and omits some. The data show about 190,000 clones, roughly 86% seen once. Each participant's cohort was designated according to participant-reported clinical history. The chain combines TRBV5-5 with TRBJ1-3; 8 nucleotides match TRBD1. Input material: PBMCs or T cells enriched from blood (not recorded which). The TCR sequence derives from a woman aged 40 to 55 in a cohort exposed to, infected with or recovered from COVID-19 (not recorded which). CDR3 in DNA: TGTGCCAGCCTTGGACAGGGTTCGGAAGGAAACACCATATATTTT. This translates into CASLGQGSEGNTIYF.